This T cell receptor beta chain comes out of a study of blood T cell repertoires in COVID-19. Across the whole study: Samples representing acute and convalescent COVID-19 were sourced from the United States, Italy and Spain. Sources were T cells, B-cell-depleted T cells, or PBMCs; the material itself was cDNA or gDNA.

This clone was seen just once. After removal of 2 bases from V and 5 bases from J, the junction contained 16 bases not matched to a gene. Germline lookup yields CDR1 SGHTA and CDR2 FQGTGA. CDR3 length: 18 residues. How the authors handled the data: The assay estimated nucleated cells by amplifying reference gene primers. Here immunoSEQ multiplex PCR was the method, and the copy in TCRdb shows in-frame clones only, minus some. V, J and clone size derive from that table, while D and trimming were established from the DNA sequence. The sample lists about 180,000 clones, 60% to 80% seen once, with roughly 28% in the top ten.

The chain has TRBV7-3 and TRBJ1-1, with 8 bases matching TRBD1. This sequence originates from a woman aged 70-85 years with acute or convalescent COVID-19. Sequences were obtained from peripheral blood. The CDR3 DNA sequence: TGTGCCAGCAGCTTACTTCCCGGCGGGCAGGGGGCGACTACTGAAGCTTTCTTT. Its translation: CASSLLPGGQGATTEAFF. Full variable domain (outside the CDR3, taken from reference TRBV7-3 and TRBJ1-1): GAGVSQTPSNKVTEKGKYVELRCDPISGHTALYWYRQSLGQGPEFLIYFQGTGAADDSGLPNDRFFAVRPEGSVSTLKIQRTERGDSAVYLCASSLLPGGQGATTEAFFGQGTRLTVV.